This T cell receptor beta chain was obtained from a study of blood T cell repertoires in COVID-19. Study details: Collection of acute and convalescent COVID-19 samples took place in the United States, Italy and Spain. From T cells, B-cell-depleted T cells, or PBMCs came the material, which was cDNA or gDNA.

In the source study's methods: Amplification of reference gene primers provided the estimated nucleated cell counts. Using immunoSEQ multiplex PCR, the repertoire was profiled, and TCRdb retains in-frame clones only, with some absent. V, J and clone size were drawn from that table, and D and trimming were deduced from the DNA. The sample lists 50,000 to 55,000 clones; approximately 87% were seen once. The CDR3 totals 19 residues. Germline V CDR1 and CDR2: SEHNR, FQNEAQ (reference sequence). Trimming cost V 5 bases and J 0 bases; bases outside gene matches: 11. The sample consisted of peripheral blood. The chain combines TRBV7-9 with TRBJ2-3, with 13 nucleotides matching TRBD2. This clonotype was obtained from a man over 45 with acute or convalescent COVID-19. The CDR3 DNA reads as TGTGCCAGCAGCCCCCCCCGCGGGACTAGCGGGGCGAGCACAGATACGCAGTATTTT. Its protein is CASSPPRGTSGASTDTQYF.